This is a list of T cell receptor beta chains from one sample in a study of T cells in Graves' hyperthyroidism and ophthalmopathy. Using its own MiXCR run on the multiplex PCR reads, TCRdb lists one record per CDR3 protein. The table includes about 250,000 distinct CDR3 sequences, around 15% detected once. The sequenced sample consisted of blood. These receptors were collected from a woman aged 45-59 years with Graves' hyperthyroidism that later progressed to Graves' ophthalmopathy. Both conserved end residues are part of each CDR3. A D gene is named only where the DNA matches it firmly. Expanded clones are given a class, and other clones once, few, many or no size at all.

V gene: TRBV27
J gene: TRBJ2-2
clone size: many
D gene: -
CDR3 protein: CASSRDGANTGELFF

V gene: TRBV29-1
J gene: TRBJ2-7
clone size: few
D gene: TRBD2
CDR3 protein: CSATGETSGYEQYF

V gene: TRBV25-1
J gene: TRBJ1-2
clone size: -
D gene: -
CDR3 protein: CASSSVSYGYTF

V gene: TRBV27
J gene: TRBJ2-3
clone size: many
D gene: TRBD2
CDR3 protein: CASSLSPWVAGPSTDTQYF

V gene: TRBV20-1
J gene: TRBJ2-1
clone size: few
D gene: -
CDR3 protein: CSATAESNEQFF

V gene: TRBV7-9
J gene: TRBJ2-3
clone size: -
D gene: -
CDR3 protein: CASSLPSTDWGSLDTQYF

V gene: TRBV2
J gene: TRBJ2-7
clone size: many
D gene: -
CDR3 protein: CASRRGSASYEQYF

V gene: TRBV5-1
J gene: TRBJ1-1
clone size: many
D gene: TRBD1
CDR3 protein: CASSFFDRATEAFF

V gene: TRBV3-1
J gene: TRBJ2-7
clone size: many
D gene: -
CDR3 protein: CASVLGDFRSYEQYF

V gene: TRBV5-1
J gene: TRBJ2-1
clone size: -
D gene: -
CDR3 protein: CASQWMGRNNEQFF

V gene: TRBV5-6
J gene: TRBJ1-4
clone size: -
D gene: -
CDR3 protein: CASSLLATNEKLFF

V gene: TRBV11-2
J gene: TRBJ2-7
clone size: many
D gene: -
CDR3 protein: CASSLGGGRVSQYF

V gene: TRBV29-1
J gene: TRBJ1-1
clone size: many
D gene: -
CDR3 protein: CSVEDDVEEAFF

V gene: TRBV11-2
J gene: TRBJ2-2
clone size: many
D gene: -
CDR3 protein: CASSRLTTGELFF

V gene: TRBV3-1
J gene: TRBJ2-1
clone size: many
D gene: TRBD1
CDR3 protein: CASSPSGQGHNEQFF

V gene: TRBV19
J gene: TRBJ2-7
clone size: -
D gene: -
CDR3 protein: CASTWGLGTEQYF

V gene: TRBV9
J gene: TRBJ2-4
clone size: -
D gene: TRBD1
CDR3 protein: CASSSRTGADIQYF

V gene: TRBV7-2
J gene: TRBJ2-1
clone size: many
D gene: -
CDR3 protein: CASSFVLELEQFF

V gene: TRBV2
J gene: TRBJ1-2
clone size: few
D gene: -
CDR3 protein: CAGSEEVGYTF

V gene: TRBV6-1
J gene: TRBJ2-3
clone size: few
D gene: TRBD2
CDR3 protein: CASFPSGSMTDTQYF

V gene: TRBV20-1
J gene: TRBJ1-5
clone size: few
D gene: TRBD1
CDR3 protein: CSAPLDRDNQPQHF

V gene: TRBV20-1
J gene: TRBJ1-5
clone size: many
D gene: -
CDR3 protein: CSASRGRWNQPQHF

V gene: TRBV11-2
J gene: TRBJ1-1
clone size: many
D gene: -
CDR3 protein: CASSFGLWQTEAFF

V gene: TRBV10-3
J gene: TRBJ2-7
clone size: many
D gene: TRBD1
CDR3 protein: CAISETGVGTGNPGLYEQYF

V gene: TRBV7-4
J gene: TRBJ2-3
clone size: once
D gene: -
CDR3 protein: CATSLSTAITDTQYF

V gene: TRBV10-1
J gene: TRBJ2-5
clone size: many
D gene: TRBD1
CDR3 protein: CASSEQAGGETQYF